This T cell receptor (beta chain) was obtained from a study of blood T cells in healthy people across ages. General observations from the study: Higher diversity, along with more naive CD4+ cells, distinguished long-lived donors from aged donors.

With regard to this clonotype: What it binds is unknown.

A minimum of 7 million PBMCs was isolated per sample. V shed 2 bases and J shed 7 bases, with 21 bases lying between them. Germline CDR1 MNHEY, CDR2 SVGAGI. CDR3 size: 18 residues. Primed by a sample-barcoded 5' primer and a J-beta primer mix, a second PCR proceeded for 7 to 11 cycles. In TCRdb, the 5' RACE reads were re-called with MiXCR into one record per CDR3 protein. The profile shows hundreds of thousands of distinct CDR3 sequences, 40% to 50% of them singletons. This chain uses TRBV6-5 with TRBJ1-6; no reliable D call. Sample: blood. The clonotype was recovered from a man aged 80 or over in good health. The CDR3 DNA is TGTGCCAGCAGTTACGGGTCCGATTTTCGGCCCGGAAATTCACCCCTCCACTTT. Its translation is CASSYGSDFRPGNSPLHF.